Here is one T cell receptor (beta chain) with its context. Its target is unknown. The data are from a study of shared clonotypes between healthy human individuals. Genomic DNA from each subset was divided evenly over several immunoSEQ plates. TCRdb's copy holds only in-frame clones and misses some; the assay was immunoSEQ multiplex PCR. The sample yields about 92,000 clones, around 68% seen once. Whole-study results and caveats: Sampling was confined to blood; repertoires within tissues likely differ.

CDR1 SNHLY and CDR2 FYNNEI come from the germline V gene. The CDR3 spans 13 residues. The V end lost 11 bases, the J end lost 0 bases, and 11 bases lay between the germline ends. Healthy HIV-negative adults with no recent acute infections or vaccinations were recruited as donors. The CD8 memory sample joined CD45RO+ cells and CCR7-negative CD45RA+ cells. The sequencing input was memory CD8+ T cells sorted from blood. Subset defined: CD45RO+ cells pooled with CCR7-negative TemRA cells. This TCR came from a man younger than 40 in good health. The gene calls are TRBV2 and TRBJ2-1; no clear D gene. CDR3 sequence: CAGAKSSYNEQFF. The CDR3 nucleotides are TGTGCCGGAGCTAAAAGCTCCTACAATGAGCAGTTCTTC.